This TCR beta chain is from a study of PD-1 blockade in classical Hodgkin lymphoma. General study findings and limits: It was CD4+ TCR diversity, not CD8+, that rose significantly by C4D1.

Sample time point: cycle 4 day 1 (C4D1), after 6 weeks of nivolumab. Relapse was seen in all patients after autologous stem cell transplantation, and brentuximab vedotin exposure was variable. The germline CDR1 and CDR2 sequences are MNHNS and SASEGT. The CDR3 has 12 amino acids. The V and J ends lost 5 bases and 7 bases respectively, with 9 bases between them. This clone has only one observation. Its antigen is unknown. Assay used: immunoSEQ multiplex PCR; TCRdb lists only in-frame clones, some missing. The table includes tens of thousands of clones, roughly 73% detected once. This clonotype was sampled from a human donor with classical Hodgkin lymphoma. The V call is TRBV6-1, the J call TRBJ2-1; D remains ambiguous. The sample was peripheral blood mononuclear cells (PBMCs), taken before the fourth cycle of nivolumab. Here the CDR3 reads CASSHRRNEQFF. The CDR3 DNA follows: TGTGCCAGCAGTCATAGACGGAATGAGCAGTTCTTC.